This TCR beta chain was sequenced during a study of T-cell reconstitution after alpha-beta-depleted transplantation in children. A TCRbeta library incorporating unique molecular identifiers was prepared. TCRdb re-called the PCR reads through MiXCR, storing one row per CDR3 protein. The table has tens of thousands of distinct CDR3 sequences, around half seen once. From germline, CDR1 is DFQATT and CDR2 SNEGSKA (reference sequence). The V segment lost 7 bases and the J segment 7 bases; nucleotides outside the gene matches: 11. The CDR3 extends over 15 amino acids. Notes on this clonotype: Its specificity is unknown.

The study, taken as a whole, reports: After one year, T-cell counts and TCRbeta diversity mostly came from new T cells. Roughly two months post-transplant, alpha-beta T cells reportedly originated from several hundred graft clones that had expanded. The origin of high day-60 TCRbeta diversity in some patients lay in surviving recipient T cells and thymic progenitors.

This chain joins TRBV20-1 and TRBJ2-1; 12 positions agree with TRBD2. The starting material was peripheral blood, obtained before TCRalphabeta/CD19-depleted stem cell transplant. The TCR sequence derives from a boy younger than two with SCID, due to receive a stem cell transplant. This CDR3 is CSVVLLAGGFNEQFF. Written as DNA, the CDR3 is TGCAGTGTCGTCCTCCTAGCGGGGGGGTTTAATGAGCAGTTCTTC.